Listed below are T cell receptor beta chains from one sample, sequenced in a study of blood T cell repertoires in COVID-19. Some clones are missing from TCRdb's copy, which holds only in-frame ones; the method was immunoSEQ multiplex PCR. This sample has roughly 220,000 clones, with around 85% found just once. Sequencing used PBMCs or T cells enriched from blood (not recorded which). These receptors came from a woman between 35 and 50 years old with acute COVID-19. Both conserved end residues are part of each CDR3. The order of the fields is clone size, J gene, V gene, D gene, CDR3 DNA, CDR3 protein. A D gene is named only where the DNA matches it firmly. The size of a clone is reported for some rows only, either as once, few or many, or as a class for expanded clones.

.	TRBJ1-5	TRBV24-1	.	TGTGCCACGGGGAGCCTAAACAATCAGCCCCAGCATTTT	CATGSLNNQPQHF
.	TRBJ2-7	TRBV18	.	TGTGCCAGCTCAGGACTCTCCTACGAGCAGTACTTC	CASSGLSYEQYF
.	TRBJ2-7	TRBV7-9	TRBD1	TGTGCCAGCAGCCTGAGGACAGGTTTCTACGAGCAGTACTTC	CASSLRTGFYEQYF
.	TRBJ1-4	TRBV5-1	TRBD1	TGCGCCAGCAGCTTGGAAGGACAGGGGGCATTTGAAAAACTGTTTTTT	CASSLEGQGAFEKLFF
.	TRBJ2-1	TRBV11-2	.	TGTGCCAGCAGCTTGGCCGCTGAGCAGTTCTTC	CASSLAAEQFF
.	TRBJ2-7	TRBV11-3	TRBD1	TGTGCCAGCAGCTTAGATTCCCCATGGGGACAGCGCGAAGGAAACTACGAGCAGTACTTC	CASSLDSPWGQREGNYEQYF
.	TRBJ2-5	TRBV7-2	TRBD2	TGTGCCAGCAGCCCGGGACTAGCGGGGGGCCAGACCCAGTACTTC	CASSPGLAGGQTQYF
.	TRBJ1-2	TRBV18	TRBD1	TGTGCCAGCTCACCAGGGACAGACCCTAACTATGGCTACACCTTC	CASSPGTDPNYGYTF
.	TRBJ1-2	TRBV29-1	.	TGCAGCGTGATGATCCGGGAAGGCGAAGGCTACACCTTC	CSVMIREGEGYTF
few	TRBJ1-4	TRBV10-2	.	TGCGCCAGCAGTGAGAGAGGCAGGGGCGGGGAAAAACTGTTTTTT	CASSERGRGGEKLFF
.	TRBJ2-2	TRBV9	TRBD2	TGTGCCAGCCGCCCAGCGGGAGGGGCGAACACCGGGGAGCTGTTTTTT	CASRPAGGANTGELFF
few	TRBJ1-1	TRBV5-1	TRBD1	TGCGCCAGCAGCGGGGGACAGGGTCGTACTGAAGCTTTCTTT	CASSGGQGRTEAFF